The 10 T cell receptor beta chains below all came from one sample that was sequenced in a study of cytomegalovirus exposure and HLA in healthy donors. PCR was performed using 60 Vbeta and 13 Jbeta primers. TCRdb's table, derived via immunoSEQ multiplex PCR, lists solely in-frame clones and lacks some. The table records approximately 170,000 clones, around four fifths of them present only once. Sequencing was carried out using PBMCs. These receptors were collected from a female donor in good health and CMV-seronegative.

In this sample, this clone turned up a few times. The chain employs TRBV6-1 and TRBJ1-1; TRBD1 might be the D (5 bases). In germline, CDR1 is MNHNS, CDR2 SASEGT. The CDR3 is made up of 13 amino acids. Trimming removed 6 bases at V and 1 base at J, with 9 bases between. The CDR3 spells CASRLTENTEAFF. CDR3 nucleotides: TGTGCCAGCAGATTGACAGAGAACACTGAAGCTTTCTTT.

The count of this clone is one. The chain uses TRBV14 and TRBJ2-1; D is possibly TRBD2 (5 bases). The germline gives CDR1 SGHDN, CDR2 FVKESK. CDR3 size: 14 residues. Trimming cost V 2 bases and J 9 bases, with 14 bases left between them. The CDR3 is CASSQKAGFGEQFF. For the CDR3, the DNA is TGTGCCAGCAGCCAAAAGGCGGGTTTTGGTGAGCAGTTCTTC.

V and J are TRBV5-1 and TRBJ2-7; D gene ambiguous. The CDR3 sequence is 13 residues long. Trimming shortened V by 4 bases and J by 4 bases, and 12 bases separated the two germline ends. Germline V gene lookup returns CDR1 SGHRS and CDR2 YFSETQ. CDR3 in amino acids: CASSLDVAYEQYF. The CDR3 region has the DNA TGCGCCAGCAGCCTGGACGTGGCTTACGAGCAGTACTTC.

This chain joins TRBV29-1 and TRBJ2-4, with a possible D match to TRBD1 (6 bases). V was pared by 6 bases and J by 7 bases, with 16 bases between. The CDR3 sequence is 13 residues long. CDR1 is SQVTM and CDR2 is ANQGSEA in the germline V gene. DNA of the CDR3: TGCAGCGTCTATTGGCCAGGGGAGAACATTCAGTACTTC. Amino acids: CSVYWPGENIQYF.

The chain recombines TRBV5-4 with TRBJ2-5, with D possibly matching TRBD1 (6 bases). The CDR3 consists of 15 residues. Per the germline V gene, CDR1 is SGHNT and CDR2 is YYREEE (reference sequence). The V end was cut by 2 bases, the J end by 2 bases, with 13 bases between. The chain's CDR3 is CASSLQQGGQETQYF. The CDR3 DNA reads TGTGCCAGCAGCTTACAACAGGGCGGGCAAGAGACCCAGTACTTC.

The rearrangement joins TRBV2 to TRBJ2-5, with TRBD1 matching 8 bases. CDR3 length: 14 amino acids. Germline V CDR1 and CDR2: SNHLY, FYNNEI. The J segment lost 2 bases and the V segment lost 5 bases, leaving 4 bases of the junction unmatched. Here the CDR3 DNA reads TGTGCCAGCAGTCCCCGGACAGGGCAAGAGACCCAGTACTTC. It encodes CASSPRTGQETQYF.

This clone appeared a single time. The rearrangement joins TRBV19 to TRBJ1-5; 8 bases match TRBD1. Trimming took 11 bases from V and 0 from J; bases not matched to a gene: 9. The CDR3 runs to 15 residues. Per germline, CDR1 LNHDA and CDR2 SQIVND (reference sequence). CDR3 sequence (DNA): TGTGCCGGGAGGACAGGGCTTGATAGCAATCAGCCCCAGCATTTT. It is translated as CAGRTGLDSNQPQHF.

The chain is built from TRBV9 and TRBJ2-1, with 7 nucleotides matching TRBD2. V shed 6 bases and J 0 bases; nucleotides not matched to a gene: 9. Germline CDR1 SGDLS, CDR2 YYNGEE. The CDR3 length is 16 residues. CDR3 sequence reads: CASKSSGPSSYNEQFF. CDR3 in DNA: TGTGCCAGCAAATCTAGCGGTCCGAGCTCCTACAATGAGCAGTTCTTC.

This clone was found a few times. The chain combines TRBV6-5 with TRBJ1-1; perhaps TRBD1 as D (5 bases). The CDR3 is 13 amino acids. V was pared by 5 bases and J by 1 base, with 8 bases between. Germline V gene sequence: CDR1 MNHEY, CDR2 SVGAGI. The CDR3 reads CASSDSSNTEAFF. The CDR3 DNA reads TGTGCCAGCAGTGACAGCTCGAACACTGAAGCTTTCTTT.

The V and J genes are TRBV30 and TRBJ2-7, with 14 bases that match TRBD2. V lost 4 bases and J lost 5; bases outside the gene matches: 10. The CDR3 length is 16 residues. Germline V gene data show CDR1 as GTSNPN and CDR2 as SVGIG (reference sequence). CDR3 bases: TGTGCCTGGAATGAACCCGGGACTAGCGGGAGCAACGAGCAGTACTTC. Its protein product is CAWNEPGTSGSNEQYF.